This TCR beta chain originates from a study of T cells expressing NK-cell markers. The wider study: Sequenced donors, eight in total, included seven who were HCMV-seropositive and one who was seronegative.

From its re-call of the 5' RACE reads, TCRdb lists each CDR3 protein once, without DNA. Here the sample table reports roughly 150,000 distinct CDR3 sequences. Germline lookup yields CDR1 SEHNR and CDR2 FQNEAQ (reference sequence). This CDR3 has 16 residues. To note about this clonotype: What it recognizes is unknown.

Findings of the study overall: The study found dominant NKG2C+ clonotypes at 1.0-7.0% of CD8+ T cells in five or six donors. Expanded NKG2C+ T cell clones had unclear HCMV specificity. One observes that, in a handful of donors, these clonotypes were also the leading ones within the CD3+CD56-NKG2C+ fraction.

This receptor was taken from a man aged 18-70 years in good health. J is TRBJ2-5 and V is TRBV7-9; the D gene TCRdb calls, TRBD2, cannot be checked with no DNA. Specimen: blood T cells: a sorted CD56 or NKG2C T cell subset, CD4+ or CD8+ T cells, or bulk PBMC T cells (not recorded which). The CDR3 is CASSLGLAGAKETQYF.